The 27 T cell receptor beta chains reported below all come from one sample, sequenced in a study of breast tumors, draining lymph nodes, adjacent tissues. MiXCR, applied by TCRdb to the multiplex PCR reads, yields one record per CDR3 protein. The sample has approximately 190,000 distinct CDR3 sequences; around a third are singletons. The lymph nodes were axillary draining lymph nodes from breast cancer patients. Sequences were obtained from axillary lymph node tissue. The receptor source for this set is a female donor with breast cancer. Some clones in this sample may be carry-over from other donors' samples.

Comment on this clonotype: Relative to the germline gene, one junction end is altered; a read error may explain this. V gene TRBV6-6 combines with J gene TRBJ2-7, with 11 bases that match TRBD2. The CDR3 extends over 17 amino acids. Germline CDR1 is MNHNY and CDR2 is SVGAGI (reference sequence). Here the CDR3 reads CASSHSGTSGPRYEQYF. The CDR3 DNA reads TGTGCCAGCAGTCACTCCGGGACTAGCGGCCCGCGGTACGAGCAGTACTTC.

This sequence joins TRBV20-1 and TRBJ2-5; D possibly corresponds to TRBD2 (6 bases). Germline CDR1 and CDR2: DFQATT and SNEGSKA (reference sequence). There are 15 residues in the CDR3. V lost 2 bases, J lost 2 bases, and 15 bases lay in between. The CDR3 loop is CSARPSSALQETQYF. As DNA, the CDR3 is TGCAGTGCTAGACCCTCTAGCGCCCTACAAGAGACCCAGTACTTC.

The CDR3 nucleotides are TGTGCCAGCAGTTTAGCGCTCGGGACAGACCGGAATGAAAAACTGTTTTTT. Translated: CASSLALGTDRNEKLFF. V and J are TRBV12-3 or TRBV12-4 and TRBJ1-4, with 7 bases fitting TRBD1. V lost 0 bases and J lost 5; bases outside the gene matches: 9. The CDR3 has 17 residues.

This clonotype was counted many times. The chain employs TRBV5-4 and TRBJ2-7; D unclear. The CDR3 is made up of 11 amino acids. Trimming took 0 bases from V and 7 from J, leaving 5 bases between them. In germline, CDR1 is SGHNT, CDR2 YYREEE (reference sequence). The CDR3: CASSLAEEQYF. CDR3 in DNA: TGTGCCAGCAGCTTGGCGGAGGAGCAGTACTTC.

This clonotype came up many times. The chain recombines TRBV10-3 with TRBJ2-4, with 10 bases identical to TRBD1. J lost 1 base, V lost 6 bases, and 6 bases had no gene match. CDR1 is ENHRY and CDR2 is SYGVKD in the germline V gene. CDR3 length equals 16 residues. The CDR3 DNA reads TGTGCCATCAGCAGGGACAGGGGTAATGCCAAAAACATTCAGTACTTC. Translation: CAISRDRGNAKNIQYF.

This clonotype has more than one count but fewer than ten. The chain combines TRBV6-5 with TRBJ1-1, with D unresolved. This CDR3 contains 13 residues. CDR1 is MNHEY, CDR2 SVGAGI, per germline. The V end lost 6 bases, the J end lost 0 bases, and 8 bases lay between the germline ends. CDR3 residues: CASRRSMNTEAFF. CDR3 coding DNA: TGTGCCAGCAGAAGATCAATGAACACTGAAGCTTTCTTT.

This clonotype has at least ten counts. The rearrangement uses TRBV5-1 and TRBJ2-5, with 11 bases identical to TRBD1. This CDR3 is 14 amino acids long. From germline, CDR1 is SGHRS and CDR2 YFSETQ. The junction had 4 bases not matched to a gene; V was cut back by 5 bases and J by 4 bases. DNA of the CDR3: TGCGCCAGCAGGCAGGACAGGGGGCGAGAGACCCAGTACTTC. Protein product: CASRQDRGRETQYF.

This clonotype came up many times. CDR3 DNA sequence: TGCGCCAGCAGCCAAGGGAGGGACAGCCGTGAGGAAAAACTGTTTTTT. Amino acids: CASSQGRDSREEKLFF. The gene calls are TRBV4-3 and TRBJ1-4, with TRBD1 matching over 7 bases. The CDR3 is 16 amino acids. J gave up 8 bases and V 1 base, and 10 bases lay outside the gene matches. The germline V gene encodes CDR1 LGHNA and CDR2 YSLEER.

There are many counts of this clonotype. The chain uses TRBV18 and TRBJ1-3, with D possibly being TRBD1 (5 bases). CDR1 and CDR2 (germline): KGHSH, LQKENI. V was pared by 1 base and J by 4 bases, with 8 bases between. CDR3 length: 14 residues. CDR3 in DNA: TGTGCCAGCTCACCACGAGGGGACGGAAACACCATATATTTT. Translating it yields CASSPRGDGNTIYF.

This clonotype was detected many times. CDR3 in DNA: TGCAGCGTAGCGACAGGGGGCCCCTACGAGCAGTACTTC. It encodes CSVATGGPYEQYF. V is TRBV29-1 and J is TRBJ2-7, with 10 bases lining up with TRBD1. The CDR3 extends over 13 amino acids. CDR1 is SQVTM and CDR2 is ANQGSEA in the germline V gene. V was pared by 6 bases and J by 2 bases, with 4 bases of the junction left unmatched.

This chain links TRBV7-9 with TRBJ2-7; D unclear. V was pared by 5 bases and J by 12 bases, with 11 bases between. Per the germline V gene, CDR1 is SEHNR and CDR2 is FQNEAQ (reference sequence). This CDR3 contains 10 residues. The CDR3 coding sequence is TGTGCCAGCAGCGAACCTATGGGGTACTTC. The encoded protein is CASSEPMGYF. The full variable domain, its missing parts supplied by reference TRBV7-9 and TRBJ2-7, is DTGVSQNPRHKITKRGQNVTFRCDPISEHNRLYWYRQTLGQGPEFLTYFQNEAQLEKSRLLSDRFSAERPKGSFSTLEIQRTEQGDSAMYLCASSEPMGYFGPGTRLTVT.

This clonotype was observed at least ten times. The V call is TRBV2, the J call TRBJ2-4, with 9 bases fitting TRBD1. Losses at the gene ends were 1 base for V and 15 bases for J; bases not matched to a gene: 7. Germline-derived CDR1 and CDR2 are SNHLY and FYNNEI. This CDR3 has 13 amino acids. CDR3 sequence (DNA): TGTGCCAGCAGTGAAGAACAGGGGGCTTTGTTGTACTTC. Protein: CASSEEQGALLYF.

The chain employs TRBV20-1 and TRBJ2-2; TRBD2 matches 9 bases. The CDR3 extends over 16 amino acids. Per germline, CDR1 DFQATT and CDR2 SNEGSKA (reference sequence). The V gene end was trimmed by 3 bases and the J gene end by 4 bases; junction bases not matched to a gene: 9. CDR3 nucleotide sequence: TGCAGTGCTAGGGCGACTAGCGGTGAGACCACCGGGGAGCTGTTTTTT. This encodes CSARATSGETTGELFF.

The V and J genes are TRBV2 and TRBJ2-3, with D possibly TRBD1 on 5 matching bases. The CDR3 contains 14 residues. CDR1 and CDR2 from the germline V gene are SNHLY and FYNNEI. Between the trimmed V and J ends, which lost 2 bases and 6 bases, there was a span of 12 bases. CDR3 sequence reads: CASSELRGTDTQYF. Here the CDR3 DNA reads TGTGCCAGCAGTGAACTTAGGGGAACGGATACGCAGTATTTT. The whole variable domain, remainder taken from reference TRBV2 and TRBJ2-3, is EPEVTQTPSHQVTQMGQEVILRCVPISNHLYFYWYRQILGQKVEFLVSFYNNEISEKSEIFDDQFSVERPDGSNFTLKIRSTKLEDSAMYFCASSELRGTDTQYFGPGTRLTVL.

About this clonotype: A clone one base away is much larger, so this may be a read error. As DNA, the CDR3 is TGTGCCAGCAGTTTCGTCGGACAGTATGGCTACACCTTC. This translates into CASSFVGQYGYTF. The chain couples TRBV12-3 or TRBV12-4 to TRBJ1-2; possibly TRBD1 for D (6 bases). The length of the CDR3 is 13 residues. Trimming removed 3 bases at V and 5 bases at J, with 10 bases between.

A few counts support this clonotype. A read error may be the cause here, since a much bigger clone is one base away. V gene TRBV6-6 combines with J gene TRBJ2-7; D perhaps matches TRBD2 (5 bases). The germline gives CDR1 MNHNY, CDR2 SVGAGI (reference sequence). The CDR3 runs 13 residues. The CDR3 bases are TGTGTCACTAGGAACGGGTACACCTACGAGCAGTACTTC. It yields the protein CVTRNGYTYEQYF.

Many counts were recorded for this clonotype. J is TRBJ2-3 and V is TRBV20-1; D is uncertain. Germline-derived CDR1 and CDR2 are DFQATT and SNEGSKA (reference sequence). V lost 6 bases and J 0 bases, leaving 7 bases between the germline ends. The CDR3 contains 12 residues. The CDR3 reads CSAGISTDTQYF. The CDR3 region has the DNA TGCAGTGCCGGAATCAGCACAGATACGCAGTATTTT.

This chain joins TRBV29-1 and TRBJ2-1; 7 nucleotides line up with TRBD2. Germline loops: CDR1 SQVTM, CDR2 ANQGSEA. This CDR3 is 14 amino acids long. After removal of 6 bases from V and 2 bases from J, the junction contained 7 bases not matched to a gene. In DNA form, the CDR3 reads TGCAGCGTAGGGAGGCGGGAGCCCTACAATGAGCAGTTCTTC. It is translated as CSVGRREPYNEQFF.

On this clonotype itself: With a much larger clone just one base away, this may be a read error. V gene TRBV5-6 combines with J gene TRBJ2-1; no clear D gene. Germline loops: CDR1 SGHDT, CDR2 YYEEEE. The CDR3 is made up of 11 amino acids. V lost 5 bases, J lost 12 bases, and 12 bases lay in between. The CDR3 loop is CASSRTFAQFF. The CDR3 DNA is TGTGCCAGCAGTCGGACGTTTGCGCAGTTCTTC.

This clonotype was recorded at least ten times. J is TRBJ2-7 and V is TRBV27; D might be TRBD1 (5 bases). CDR3 size: 15 residues. The germline V gene has CDR1 MNHEY and CDR2 SMNVEV (reference sequence). V was clipped by 6 bases and J by 1 base, with 16 bases between them. The CDR3 nucleotides are TGTGCCAGCAGCCTCGGCAGGGCGGAATCCTACGAGCAGTACTTC. It codes for CASSLGRAESYEQYF.

The V call is TRBV2, the J call TRBJ2-7; D possibly uses TRBD1 or TRBD2 (5 bases each). Germline V gene sequence: CDR1 SNHLY, CDR2 FYNNEI. V was pared by 6 bases and J by 3 bases, with 9 bases between. The CDR3 runs 12 residues. The CDR3 nucleotides are TGTGCCAGCAGGGGACGAGACTACGAGCAGTACTTC. It specifies CASRGRDYEQYF. The full variable domain, with the rest looked up from reference TRBV2 and TRBJ2-7, is EPEVTQTPSHQVTQMGQEVILRCVPISNHLYFYWYRQILGQKVEFLVSFYNNEISEKSEIFDDQFSVERPDGSNFTLKIRSTKLEDSAMYFCASRGRDYEQYFGPGTRLTVT.

This clonotype was seen ten or more times. The chain employs TRBV7-9 and TRBJ2-5; D is possibly TRBD1 (6 bases). The germline V gene encodes CDR1 SEHNR and CDR2 FQNEAQ (reference sequence). CDR3 size: 13 residues. V lost 6 bases to trimming and J lost 5 bases, with 13 bases between them. The CDR3 loop reads CASRSQGWETQYF. In DNA form, the CDR3 reads TGTGCCAGCAGATCACAGGGTTGGGAGACCCAGTACTTC.

In its sample, this clonotype was seen many times. No conserved phenylalanine or tryptophan ends this CDR3, so it is likely a read error. No DNA is shown, since the ends of the CDR3 on it are uncertain; the CDR3 is the one TCRdb lists. This rearrangement joins TRBV29-1 to TRBJ1-2. Looked up from germline, CDR1 is SQVTM and CDR2 is ANQGSEA. 11 amino acids form the CDR3, both terminal residues included. The CDR3 region is CSVLPYEGLNL.

Ten or more counts support this clonotype. The J gene is TRBJ2-3, the V gene TRBV4-2, with TRBD2 matching over 7 bases. V dropped 0 bases and J dropped 1; count of bases not matched to a gene: 4. The CDR3 spans 16 residues. CDR1 is LGHNA and CDR2 is YNFKEQ in the germline V gene. The CDR3: CASSQEGGVGTDTQYF. The CDR3 DNA is TGTGCCAGCAGCCAAGAGGGGGGGGTTGGCACAGATACGCAGTATTTT.

In this sample, this clonotype turned up many times. The chain links TRBV5-1 to TRBJ2-2, with 7 bases identical to TRBD1. V lost 2 bases and J lost 5; bases outside the gene matches: 9. Germline V gene data show CDR1 as SGHRS and CDR2 as YFSETQ. The CDR3 covers 16 residues. In DNA, the CDR3 is TGCGCCAGCAGCTTCACGACAGGGTCCGGAACCGGGGAGCTGTTTTTT. It encodes CASSFTTGSGTGELFF. Supplemented by reference TRBV5-1 and TRBJ2-2, the full variable domain reads KAGVTQTPRYLIKTRGQQVTLSCSPISGHRSVSWYQQTPGQGLQFLFEYFSETQRNKGNFPGRFSGRQFSNSRSEMNVSTLELGDSALYLCASSFTTGSGTGELFFGEGSRLTVL.

Note on this clonotype: One end of the junction fails to match germline, which may point to a read error. The rearrangement uses TRBV19 and TRBJ2-7; TRBD1 aligns across 9 bases. The V gene's germline CDR1 is LNHDA and CDR2 SQIVND (reference sequence). There are 16 residues in the CDR3. The CDR3 DNA is TGTGCCAGTAGTACCAAAGTGGGACAGGGAAAGTACGAGCAGTGCTTC. The encoded protein is CASSTKVGQGKYEQCF.

With regard to this clonotype: A much larger clone is a single base away; this may be a read error. The V gene is TRBV3-1, the J gene TRBJ1-2; D is possibly TRBD1 (6 bases). The CDR3 contains 12 residues. CDR1 is LGHDT and CDR2 is YNNKEL in the germline V gene (reference sequence). CDR3 residues: CPSSRGGDGYTF. CDR3 nucleotide sequence: TGTCCCAGCAGCAGAGGGGGGGATGGCTACACCTTC.